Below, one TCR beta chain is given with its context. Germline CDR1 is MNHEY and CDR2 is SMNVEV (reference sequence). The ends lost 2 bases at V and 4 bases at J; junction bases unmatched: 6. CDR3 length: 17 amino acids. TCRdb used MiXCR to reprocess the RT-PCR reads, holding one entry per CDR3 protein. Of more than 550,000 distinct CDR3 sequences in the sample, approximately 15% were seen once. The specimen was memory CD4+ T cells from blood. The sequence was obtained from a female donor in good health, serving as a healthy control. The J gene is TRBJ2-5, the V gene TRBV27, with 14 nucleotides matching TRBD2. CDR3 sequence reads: CASSLGGTSGSVETQYF. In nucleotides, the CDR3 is TGTGCCAGCAGTTTAGGGGGGACTAGCGGGAGTGTAGAGACCCAGTACTTC.